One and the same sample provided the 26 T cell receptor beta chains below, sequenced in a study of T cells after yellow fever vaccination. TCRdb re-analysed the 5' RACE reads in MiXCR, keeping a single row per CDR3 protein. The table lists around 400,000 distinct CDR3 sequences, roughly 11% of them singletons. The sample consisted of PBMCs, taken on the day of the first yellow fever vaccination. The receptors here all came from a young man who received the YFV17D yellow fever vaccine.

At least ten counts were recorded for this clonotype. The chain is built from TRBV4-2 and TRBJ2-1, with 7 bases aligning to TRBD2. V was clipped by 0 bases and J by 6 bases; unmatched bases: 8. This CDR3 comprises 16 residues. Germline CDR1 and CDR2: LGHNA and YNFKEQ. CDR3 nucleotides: TGTGCCAGCAGCCAAGATGCAGACGGGGGGTTCAATGAGCAGTTCTTC. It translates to CASSQDADGGFNEQFF.

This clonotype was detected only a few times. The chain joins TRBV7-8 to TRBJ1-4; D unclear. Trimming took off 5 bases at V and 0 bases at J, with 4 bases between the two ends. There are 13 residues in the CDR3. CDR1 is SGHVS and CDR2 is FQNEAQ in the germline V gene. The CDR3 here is CASSTATNEKLFF. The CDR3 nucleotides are TGTGCCAGCAGCACAGCAACTAATGAAAAACTGTTTTTT. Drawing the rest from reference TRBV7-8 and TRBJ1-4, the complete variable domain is GAGVSQSPRYKVAKRGQDVALRCDPISGHVSLFWYQQALGQGPEFLTYFQNEAQLDKSGLPSDRFFAERPEGSVSTLKIQRTQQEDSAVYLCASSTATNEKLFFGSGTQLSVL.

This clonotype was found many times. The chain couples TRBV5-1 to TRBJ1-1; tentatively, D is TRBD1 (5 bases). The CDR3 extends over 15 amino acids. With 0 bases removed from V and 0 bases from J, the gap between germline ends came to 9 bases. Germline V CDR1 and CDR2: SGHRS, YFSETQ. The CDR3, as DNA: TGCGCCAGCAGCTTGGGAGCGGGGGTGAACACTGAAGCTTTCTTT. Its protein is CASSLGAGVNTEAFF. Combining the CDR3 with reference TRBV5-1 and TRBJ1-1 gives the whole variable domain KAGVTQTPRYLIKTRGQQVTLSCSPISGHRSVSWYQQTPGQGLQFLFEYFSETQRNKGNFPGRFSGRQFSNSRSEMNVSTLELGDSALYLCASSLGAGVNTEAFFGQGTRLTVV.

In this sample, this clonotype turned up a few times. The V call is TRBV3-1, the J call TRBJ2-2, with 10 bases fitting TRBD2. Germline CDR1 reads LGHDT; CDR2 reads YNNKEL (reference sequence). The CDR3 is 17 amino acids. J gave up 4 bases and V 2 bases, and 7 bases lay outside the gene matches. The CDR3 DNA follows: TGTGCCAGCAGCCAAAGTCCTAGCGGGGGAATCACCGGGGAGCTGTTTTTT. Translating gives CASSQSPSGGITGELFF.

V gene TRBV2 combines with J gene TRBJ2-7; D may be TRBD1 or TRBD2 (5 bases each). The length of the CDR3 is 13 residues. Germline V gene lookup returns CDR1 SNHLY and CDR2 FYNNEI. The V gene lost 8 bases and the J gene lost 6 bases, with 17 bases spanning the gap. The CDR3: CASGDPSRPEQYF. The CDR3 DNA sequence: TGTGCCAGCGGGGACCCGTCGAGGCCCGAGCAGTACTTC.

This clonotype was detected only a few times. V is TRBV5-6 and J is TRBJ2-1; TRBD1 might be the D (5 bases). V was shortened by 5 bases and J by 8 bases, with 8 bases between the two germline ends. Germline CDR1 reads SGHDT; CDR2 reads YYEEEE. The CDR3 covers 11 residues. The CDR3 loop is CASRWGYEQFF. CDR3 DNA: TGTGCCAGCAGATGGGGCTATGAGCAGTTCTTC.

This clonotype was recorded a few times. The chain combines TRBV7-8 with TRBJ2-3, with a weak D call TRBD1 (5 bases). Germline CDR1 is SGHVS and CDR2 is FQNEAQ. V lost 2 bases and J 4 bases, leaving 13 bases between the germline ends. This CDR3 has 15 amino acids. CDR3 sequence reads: CASSLLLVGADTQYF. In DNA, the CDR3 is TGTGCCAGCAGCTTATTATTAGTAGGGGCAGATACGCAGTATTTT.

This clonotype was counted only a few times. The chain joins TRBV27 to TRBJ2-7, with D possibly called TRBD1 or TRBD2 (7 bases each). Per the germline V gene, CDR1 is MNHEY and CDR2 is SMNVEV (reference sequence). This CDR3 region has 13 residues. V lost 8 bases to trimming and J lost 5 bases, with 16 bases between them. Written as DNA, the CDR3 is TGTGCCAGCCGGCGTTCAGGGGGGGACGAGCAGTACTTC. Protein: CASRRSGGDEQYF.

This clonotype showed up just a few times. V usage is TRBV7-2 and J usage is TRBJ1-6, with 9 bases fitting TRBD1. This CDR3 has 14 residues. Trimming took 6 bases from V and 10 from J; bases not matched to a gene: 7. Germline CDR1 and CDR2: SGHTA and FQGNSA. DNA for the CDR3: TGTGCCAGCAGTCCCGACAGGGGGTACTCACCCCTCCACTTT. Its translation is CASSPDRGYSPLHF.

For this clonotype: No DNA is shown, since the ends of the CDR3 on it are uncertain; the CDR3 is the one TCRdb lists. This chain's CDR3 is CASSSSPGTQYF. The rearrangement joins TRBV6-5 to TRBJ2-5; the table's D call, TRBD1, was not checked against the DNA. CDR1 is MNHEY, CDR2 SVGAGI, per germline. Termini included, the CDR3 measures 12 amino acids.

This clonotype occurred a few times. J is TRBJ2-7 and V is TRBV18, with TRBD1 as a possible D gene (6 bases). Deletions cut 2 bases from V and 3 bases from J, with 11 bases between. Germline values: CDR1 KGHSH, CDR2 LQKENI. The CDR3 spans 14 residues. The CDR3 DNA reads TGTGCCAGCTCACCAAGTTACAGGGACTACGAGCAGTACGTC. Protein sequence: CASSPSYRDYEQYV.

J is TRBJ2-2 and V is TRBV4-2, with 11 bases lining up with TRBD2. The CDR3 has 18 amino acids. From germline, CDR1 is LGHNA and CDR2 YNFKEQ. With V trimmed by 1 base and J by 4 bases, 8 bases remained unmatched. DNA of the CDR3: TGTGCCAGCAGCCAAGCATTTAGCGGGGGGGCCCCCACCGGGGAGCTGTTTTTT. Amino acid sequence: CASSQAFSGGAPTGELFF.

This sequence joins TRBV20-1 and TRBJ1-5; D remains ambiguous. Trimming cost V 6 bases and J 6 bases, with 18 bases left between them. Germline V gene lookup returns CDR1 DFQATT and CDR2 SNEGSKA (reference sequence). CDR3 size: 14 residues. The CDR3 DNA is TGCAGTGCGCGGACGGGGAATAGGATTCAGCCCCAGCATTTT. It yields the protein CSARTGNRIQPQHF.

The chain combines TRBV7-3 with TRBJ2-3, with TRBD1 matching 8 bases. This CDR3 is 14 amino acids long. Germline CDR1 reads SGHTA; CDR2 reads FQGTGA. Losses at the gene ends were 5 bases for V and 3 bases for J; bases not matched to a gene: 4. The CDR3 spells CASSIQGATDTQYF. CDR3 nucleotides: TGTGCCAGCAGCATTCAGGGGGCTACAGATACGCAGTATTTT. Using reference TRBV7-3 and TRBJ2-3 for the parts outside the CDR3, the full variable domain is GAGVSQTPSNKVTEKGKYVELRCDPISGHTALYWYRQSLGQGPEFLIYFQGTGAADDSGLPNDRFFAVRPEGSVSTLKIQRTERGDSAVYLCASSIQGATDTQYFGPGTRLTVL.

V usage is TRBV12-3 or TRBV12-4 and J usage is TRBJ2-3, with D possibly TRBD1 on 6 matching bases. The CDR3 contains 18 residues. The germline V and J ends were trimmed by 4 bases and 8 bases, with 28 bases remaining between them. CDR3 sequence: CASSSYRESGTQRVTQYF. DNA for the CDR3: TGTGCCAGCAGTTCCTACAGGGAGTCAGGCACACAACGGGTTACGCAGTATTTT.

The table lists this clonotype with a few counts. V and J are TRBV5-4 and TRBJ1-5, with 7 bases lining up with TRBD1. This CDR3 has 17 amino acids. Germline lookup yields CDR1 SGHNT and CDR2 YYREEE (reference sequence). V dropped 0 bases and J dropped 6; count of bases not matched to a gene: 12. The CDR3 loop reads CASSLASQGRAGQPQHF. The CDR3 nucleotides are TGTGCCAGCAGCTTGGCGTCACAGGGGCGCGCAGGTCAGCCCCAGCATTTT. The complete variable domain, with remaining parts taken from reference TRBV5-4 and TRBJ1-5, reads ETGVTQSPTHLIKTRGQQVTLRCSSQSGHNTVSWYQQALGQGPQFIFQYYREEENGRGNFPPRFSGLQFPNYSSELNVNALELDDSALYLCASSLASQGRAGQPQHFGDGTRLSIL.

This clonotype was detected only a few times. This CDR3 reads CASQLDGTEAFF. The CDR3 DNA reads as TGTGCCAGTCAACTTGATGGCACTGAAGCTTTCTTT. The chain employs TRBV14 and TRBJ1-1; D call uncertain. This CDR3 contains 12 residues. Germline values: CDR1 SGHDN, CDR2 FVKESK. V gave up 9 bases and J gave up 4 bases, with 12 bases separating them. Full variable domain (missing parts from reference TRBV14 and TRBJ1-1): EAGVTQFPSHSVIEKGQTVTLRCDPISGHDNLYWYRRVMGKEIKFLLHFVKESKQDESGMPNNRFLAERTGGTYSTLKVQPAELEDSGVYFCASQLDGTEAFFGQGTRLTVV.

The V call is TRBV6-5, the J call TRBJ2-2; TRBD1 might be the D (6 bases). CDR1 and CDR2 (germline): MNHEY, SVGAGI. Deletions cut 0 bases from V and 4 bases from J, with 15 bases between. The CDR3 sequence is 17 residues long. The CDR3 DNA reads TGTGCCAGCAGTTACTCGATGGGGGCTCGGAGCACCGGGGAGCTGTTTTTT. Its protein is CASSYSMGARSTGELFF.

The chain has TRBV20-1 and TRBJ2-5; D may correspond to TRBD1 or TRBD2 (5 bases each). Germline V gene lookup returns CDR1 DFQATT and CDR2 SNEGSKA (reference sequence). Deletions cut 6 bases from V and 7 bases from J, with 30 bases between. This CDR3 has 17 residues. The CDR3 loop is CSAKRGRTEDTRGTQYF. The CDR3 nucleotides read TGCAGTGCCAAGAGGGGCCGAACGGAGGACACACGCGGGACCCAGTACTTC.

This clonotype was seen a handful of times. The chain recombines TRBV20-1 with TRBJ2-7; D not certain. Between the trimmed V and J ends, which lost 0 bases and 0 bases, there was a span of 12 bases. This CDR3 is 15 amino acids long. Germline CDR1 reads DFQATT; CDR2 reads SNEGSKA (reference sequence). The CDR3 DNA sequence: TGCAGTGCTAGAGACCCTGTCCGTTACTCCTACGAGCAGTACTTC. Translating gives CSARDPVRYSYEQYF.

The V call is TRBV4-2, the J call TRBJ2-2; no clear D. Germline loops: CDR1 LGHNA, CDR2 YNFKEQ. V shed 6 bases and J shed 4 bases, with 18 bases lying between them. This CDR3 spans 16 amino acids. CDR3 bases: TGTGCCAGCAGTCCACCTGACGCACTCCCCACCGGGGAGCTGTTTTTT. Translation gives CASSPPDALPTGELFF.

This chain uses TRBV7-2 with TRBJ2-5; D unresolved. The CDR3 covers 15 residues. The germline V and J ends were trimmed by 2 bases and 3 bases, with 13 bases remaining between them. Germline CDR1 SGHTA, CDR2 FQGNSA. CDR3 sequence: CASSLKTRWEETQYF. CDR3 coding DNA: TGTGCCAGCAGCTTAAAGACCAGGTGGGAAGAGACCCAGTACTTC.

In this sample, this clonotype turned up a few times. Here the CDR3 reads CASSFRTSGDTQYF. The CDR3 DNA follows: TGTGCCAGCAGCTTTCGGACTAGCGGCGATACGCAGTATTTT. The J gene is TRBJ2-3, the V gene TRBV5-5; the match to TRBD2 covers 10 bases. Germline V gene sequence: CDR1 SGHKS, CDR2 YYEKEE (reference sequence). The V and J ends lost 2 bases and 6 bases, in that order; junction bases with no gene match: 3. The CDR3 has 14 amino acids. The variable domain in full, with the rest retrieved from reference TRBV5-5 and TRBJ2-3, is DAGVTQSPTHLIKTRGQQVTLRCSPISGHKSVSWYQQVLGQGPQFIFQYYEKEERGRGNFPDRFSARQFPNYSSELNVNALLLGDSALYLCASSFRTSGDTQYFGPGTRLTVL.

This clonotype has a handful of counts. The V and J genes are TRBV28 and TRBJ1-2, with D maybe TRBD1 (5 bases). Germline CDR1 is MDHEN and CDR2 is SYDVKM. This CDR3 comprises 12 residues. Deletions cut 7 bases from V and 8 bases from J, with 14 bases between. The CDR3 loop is CASTFGGSGYTF. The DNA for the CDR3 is TGTGCCAGCACCTTCGGGGGTAGCGGCTACACCTTC.

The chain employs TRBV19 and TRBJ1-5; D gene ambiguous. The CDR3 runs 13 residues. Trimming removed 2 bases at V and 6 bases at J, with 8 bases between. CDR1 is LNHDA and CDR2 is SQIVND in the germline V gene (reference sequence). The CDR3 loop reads CASSISVVQPQHF. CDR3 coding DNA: TGTGCCAGTAGTATAAGCGTAGTTCAGCCCCAGCATTTT.

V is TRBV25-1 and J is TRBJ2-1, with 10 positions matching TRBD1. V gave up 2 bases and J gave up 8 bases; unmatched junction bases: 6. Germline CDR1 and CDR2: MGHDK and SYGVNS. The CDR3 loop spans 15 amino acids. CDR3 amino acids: CASSEPAGTGDEQFF. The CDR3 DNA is TGTGCCAGCAGTGAACCTGCCGGGACAGGGGATGAGCAGTTCTTC.